Each of the 21 T cell receptor beta chains below was sequenced from the same sample in a study of T-cell memory formation after mild COVID-19. Using its own MiXCR run on the 5' RACE reads, TCRdb lists one record per CDR3 protein. The sample records about 430,000 distinct CDR3 sequences, about a sixth being singletons. The material sequenced was PBMCs or a T cell subset sorted from them (not recorded which). Source of these receptors: a man aged 18-30 years who had mild COVID-19 (a few samples of this study predate the infection). Cell type and time point are not known.

The V call is TRBV5-1, the J call TRBJ2-1, with TRBD2 as a possible D gene (6 bases). The germline V gene encodes CDR1 SGHRS and CDR2 YFSETQ. The CDR3 has 12 amino acids. The germline V and J ends were trimmed by 1 base and 10 bases, with 9 bases remaining between them. The CDR3 is CASSLMRGEQFF. The CDR3 DNA follows: TGCGCCAGCAGCTTGATGCGGGGCGAGCAGTTCTTC. The variable domain in full, completed from reference TRBV5-1 and TRBJ2-1, reads KAGVTQTPRYLIKTRGQQVTLSCSPISGHRSVSWYQQTPGQGLQFLFEYFSETQRNKGNFPGRFSGRQFSNSRSEMNVSTLELGDSALYLCASSLMRGEQFFGPGTRLTVL.

The chain couples TRBV21-1 to TRBJ2-7; the table calls TRBD1, which could not be checked here. TRBV21-1 is noted as a pseudogene. This CDR3 comprises 18 residues. CDR3 residues: CASSKEGQTPLPSYEQYV. In nucleotides, the CDR3 is TGTGCCAGCAGCAAGGAAGGACAGACCCCCCTGCCCTCCTACGAGCAGTACGTC.

A few counts support this clonotype. The CDR3 region has the DNA TGTGCCAGCAGTTTAGCGCTGGGTGGCTACACCTTC. Its protein is CASSLALGGYTF. The chain combines TRBV12-3 or TRBV12-4 with TRBJ1-2; D remains ambiguous. The CDR3 runs 12 residues. Trimming pared 0 bases from V and 7 bases from J, leaving 6 bases between.

This sequence joins TRBV12-3 or TRBV12-4 and TRBJ2-6; D is undetermined. There are 15 residues in the CDR3. V gave up 5 bases and J gave up 1 base, with 9 bases separating them. CDR3 loop: CASSPQRSGANVLTF. The DNA for the CDR3 is TGTGCCAGCAGTCCCCAGCGTTCTGGGGCCAACGTCCTGACTTTC.

This clonotype was seen a few times. The chain is built from TRBV21-1 and TRBJ2-5; the table's D call, TRBD1, has no DNA check behind it. TRBV21-1 is termed a pseudogene. CDR3 size: 16 residues. CDR3 nucleotide sequence: TGTGCCAGCAGCAAAGGATTACAGGGACCCCAAGAGACCCAGTACTTC. Protein sequence: CASSKGLQGPQETQYF.

This sequence joins TRBV20-1 and TRBJ2-2; no definite D call. V was shortened by 2 bases and J by 4 bases, with 8 bases between the two germline ends. Germline V gene lookup returns CDR1 DFQATT and CDR2 SNEGSKA (reference sequence). The CDR3 is made up of 13 amino acids. As DNA, the CDR3 is TGCAGTGCTAGAAGTACGGCCACCGGGGAGCTGTTTTTT. As protein: CSARSTATGELFF.

The chain is built from TRBV20-1 and TRBJ1-2; D unresolved. Deletions cut 4 bases from V and 1 base from J, with 10 bases between. This CDR3 region has 13 residues. Looked up from germline, CDR1 is DFQATT and CDR2 is SNEGSKA (reference sequence). The CDR3, as DNA: TGCAGTGCTACCTCGGGCGATAACTATGGCTACACCTTC. Its protein product is CSATSGDNYGYTF.

This clonotype was observed a few times. The CDR3 DNA is TGCGCCAGCAGCCCCGACTTCAGGGATACGCAGTATTTT. Translation: CASSPDFRDTQYF. The V call is TRBV5-1, the J call TRBJ2-3; D gene ambiguous. The CDR3 length is 13 residues. V lost 4 bases and J lost 6, with 12 bases in between. In germline, CDR1 is SGHRS, CDR2 YFSETQ.

This clonotype was observed a handful of times. J is TRBJ1-2 and V is TRBV5-6; tentatively, D is TRBD1 (5 bases). CDR3 length equals 14 residues. The V gene's germline CDR1 is SGHDT and CDR2 YYEEEE. V dropped 4 bases and J dropped 4 bases, with 14 bases sitting between them. As DNA, the CDR3 is TGTGCCAGCAGCCCCCGGGGCCACCTCTATGGCTACACCTTC. Translation gives CASSPRGHLYGYTF.

The chain recombines TRBV20-1 with TRBJ1-1; maybe TRBD1 (6 bases). Germline lookup yields CDR1 DFQATT and CDR2 SNEGSKA (reference sequence). This CDR3 spans 15 amino acids. V lost 0 bases to trimming and J lost 0 bases, with 11 bases between them. The CDR3 spells CSARDWRGMNTEAFF. The DNA for the CDR3 is TGCAGTGCTAGAGATTGGAGGGGGATGAACACTGAAGCTTTCTTT.

A word on this clonotype: The DNA is omitted, as the CDR3 cannot be located on it reliably, and the CDR3 follows TCRdb's listing. The chain carries TRBV6-5 and TRBJ2-1. Germline values: CDR1 MNHEY, CDR2 SVGAGI. The CDR3 comprises 15 residues, both ends counted. The CDR3 loop reads CASSSSGPTHNEQFF.

This clonotype was counted a few times. This chain joins TRBV7-2 and TRBJ2-3, with 7 bases lining up with TRBD1. The CDR3 loop spans 16 amino acids. V was clipped by 6 bases and J by 3 bases; unmatched bases: 12. Looked up from germline, CDR1 is SGHTA and CDR2 is FQGNSA. The CDR3 loop reads CASRSYRQGRTDTQYF. The DNA for the CDR3 is TGTGCCAGCAGATCATACCGACAGGGTAGAACAGATACGCAGTATTTT.

The chain is built from TRBV4-2 and TRBJ1-1, with 7 bases lining up with TRBD1. Germline CDR1 LGHNA, CDR2 YNFKEQ. V gave up 0 bases and J gave up 4 bases; unmatched junction bases: 14. The CDR3 sequence is 18 residues long. In nucleotides, the CDR3 is TGTGCCAGCAGCCAAGATATGGTAAGGGGGCTGTCCAGCACTGAAGCTTTCTTT. Translated, it gives CASSQDMVRGLSSTEAFF.

This clonotype was seen more than once but under ten times. J is TRBJ2-2 and V is TRBV12-3 or TRBV12-4; D unclear. V lost 6 bases and J 5 bases, leaving 7 bases between the germline ends. CDR3 length: 12 amino acids. This CDR3 reads CASSISTGELFF. CDR3 DNA: TGTGCCAGCAGCATCAGTACCGGGGAGCTGTTTTTT.

This clonotype appeared a few times. Written as DNA, the CDR3 is TGCAGTGCCCCAAGAGGGTCATCCTACGAGCAGTACTTC. Its protein product is CSAPRGSSYEQYF. The chain is built from TRBV20-1 and TRBJ2-7; tentatively, D is TRBD2 (5 bases). V was cut by 6 bases and J by 1 base, with 13 bases left in between. The CDR3 covers 13 residues. Germline V gene data show CDR1 as DFQATT and CDR2 as SNEGSKA (reference sequence).

In this sample, this clonotype turned up a few times. The rearrangement joins TRBV9 to TRBJ2-1; D is uncertain. The germline V gene encodes CDR1 SGDLS and CDR2 YYNGEE. The V gene lost 0 bases and the J gene lost 3 bases, with 7 bases spanning the gap. CDR3 size: 14 residues. The CDR3 nucleotides are TGTGCCAGCAGCGTAGGGGCAGACTACAATGAGCAGTTCTTC. It codes for CASSVGADYNEQFF.

There are a few counts of this clonotype. The chain joins TRBV28 to TRBJ2-5; 9 bases fit TRBD2. CDR3 length: 15 amino acids. V was clipped by 3 bases and J by 2 bases; unmatched bases: 4. Germline V gives CDR1 MDHEN, CDR2 SYDVKM. For the CDR3, the DNA is TGTGCCAGCAGTTTTAGCGGGGGTCTACAAGAGACCCAGTACTTC. Its protein is CASSFSGGLQETQYF.

This rearrangement joins TRBV5-1 to TRBJ1-2; D unclear. Germline V CDR1 and CDR2: SGHRS, YFSETQ. CDR3 size: 15 residues. V was shortened by 0 bases and J by 2 bases, with 11 bases between the two germline ends. For the CDR3, the DNA is TGCGCCAGCAGCTTGGGGACCCAATCCAACTATGGCTACACCTTC. Amino acids: CASSLGTQSNYGYTF.

The CDR3 loop reads CSVRYRDVTGYTF. In DNA form, the CDR3 reads TGCAGCGTCAGATACAGGGACGTTACTGGCTACACCTTC. V gene TRBV29-1 combines with J gene TRBJ1-2, with a weak D call TRBD1 (6 bases). Germline V gives CDR1 SQVTM, CDR2 ANQGSEA. The CDR3 is made up of 13 amino acids. V lost 6 bases and J lost 7, with 18 bases in between.

This clonotype was seen a handful of times. The V call is TRBV15, the J call TRBJ1-4; D remains unclear. The V gene lost 0 bases and the J gene lost 7 bases, with 6 bases spanning the gap. From germline, CDR1 is LNHNV and CDR2 YYDKDF (reference sequence). The CDR3 extends over 13 amino acids. CDR3 sequence (DNA): TGTGCCACCAGCAGAGATATGCTTGAAAAACTGTTTTTT. This sequence encodes CATSRDMLEKLFF.

This clonotype was seen at least ten times. The V gene is TRBV7-6, the J gene TRBJ2-5; D gene unclear. Trimming shortened V by 4 bases and J by 7 bases, and 16 bases separated the two germline ends. Germline CDR1 is SGHVS and CDR2 is FNYEAQ. The length of the CDR3 is 14 residues. DNA for the CDR3: TGTGCCAGCAGCTCATTAGTCGCGACGGGGACCCAGTACTTC. This translates into CASSSLVATGTQYF.